Detailed here is one T cell receptor beta chain. Sequencing used immunoSEQ multiplex PCR; TCRdb keeps in-frame clones, though not all of them. The sample carries about 54,000 clones, around 95% recorded once. V lost 0 bases and J lost 10, with 16 bases in between. The CDR3 totals 15 residues. In germline, CDR1 is MGHRA, CDR2 YSYEKL. The record originates from a study of control samples from healthy donors and cancer patients. J is TRBJ1-5 and V is TRBV4-1, with D uncertain. This receptor was taken from a woman between 25 and 40 years old in good health. Sequencing was carried out using blood. This CDR3 reads CASSQDLIPSGPQHF. The CDR3 nucleotides read TGCGCCAGCAGCCAAGATTTGATCCCCTCGGGACCCCAGCATTTT.